This section outlines one T cell receptor beta chain sequence together with its context. The antigen is not known. The library protocol tagged individual cDNA molecules with unique molecular identifiers. TCRdb re-analysed the 5' RACE reads in MiXCR, keeping a single row per CDR3 protein. The sample has over 75,000 distinct CDR3 sequences, less than 15% seen once. These data are taken from a study of early T cells in non-severe SARS-CoV-2 infection. Study background: From unsorted whole blood, bulk RNA was sequenced, and the chains remained unpaired.

General observations from the study: VDJdb matching favored anti-spike CD8 responses, missing private and CD4 specificities.

The TCR was taken from an adult who was a healthcare worker with PCR-confirmed SARS-CoV-2 infection or an uninfected control (not recorded which). Material: whole blood.

In nucleotides, the CDR3 is TGTGCCAGCAGACAGGGACCTACCTACAATGAGCAGTTCTTC. Translation: CASRQGPTYNEQFF. The chain carries TRBV28 and TRBJ2-1; perhaps TRBD1 as D (6 bases). Deletions cut 6 bases from V and 2 bases from J, with 11 bases between. Germline assignment: CDR1 MDHEN and CDR2 SYDVKM. The CDR3 sequence is 14 residues long.